These 12 T cell receptor beta chains share one sample of origin, sequenced in a study of Graves' ophthalmopathy and Graves' hyperthyroidism. Amplification of TCR beta CDR3 regions used RNA transcripts. HTBI-primed RT-PCR formed the first round, and a multiplex PCR formed the second. Each CDR3 protein is one row after TCRdb ran MiXCR on the multiplex PCR reads. Of around 400,000 distinct CDR3 sequences in the sample, approximately 16% are singletons; the top ten hold 1.5% to 2%. The sequencing sample was made of peripheral blood. These receptor sequences come from a young woman with Graves' ophthalmopathy.

This clonotype was recorded many times. The chain uses TRBV12-3 or TRBV12-4 and TRBJ2-7, with D unclear. Deletions cut 3 bases from V and 6 bases from J, with 15 bases between. The CDR3 is made up of 14 amino acids. DNA for the CDR3: TGTGCCAGCAGTTTGTGGAGCAGAAGGGCCGAGCAGTACTTC. Its protein is CASSLWSRRAEQYF.

The V call is TRBV6-5, the J call TRBJ1-5, with D uncertain. Germline CDR1 is MNHEY and CDR2 is SVGAGI. The CDR3 is made up of 16 amino acids. V was pared by 2 bases and J by 0 bases, with 11 bases between. The CDR3 DNA is TGTGCCAGCAGTTACCGGCAGGCCCCTAGCAATCAGCCCCAGCATTTT. This translates into CASSYRQAPSNQPQHF.

This clonotype was seen ten or more times. CDR3 coding DNA: TGCAGTGGGGGGGGACAGAGCTACGAGCAGTACTTC. The encoded protein is CSGGGQSYEQYF. The chain is built from TRBV20-1 and TRBJ2-7; D possibly matches TRBD1 or TRBD2 (7 bases each). The V gene's germline CDR1 is DFQATT and CDR2 SNEGSKA (reference sequence). The CDR3 is 12 residues long. V gave up 7 bases and J gave up 3 bases, with 13 bases separating them.

At least ten counts were recorded for this clonotype. This chain connects TRBV5-1 to TRBJ1-1; possible D gene TRBD1, 5 bases. The V gene's germline CDR1 is SGHRS and CDR2 YFSETQ. This CDR3 contains 15 residues. Deletions cut 4 bases from V and 0 bases from J, with 13 bases between. CDR3 bases: TGCGCCAGCAGCCGGCAGGGAAGCTTGAACACTGAAGCTTTCTTT. It encodes CASSRQGSLNTEAFF.

This clonotype was seen repeatedly, ten times or more. This chain links TRBV7-2 with TRBJ2-7; 7 bases are shared with TRBD1. The germline V gene encodes CDR1 SGHTA and CDR2 FQGNSA. J gave up 0 bases and V 3 bases, and 5 bases lay outside the gene matches. CDR3 size: 15 residues. The CDR3 sequence is CASSFGTDYSYEQYF. CDR3 nucleotides: TGTGCCAGCAGCTTTGGGACAGATTACTCCTACGAGCAGTACTTC.

At least ten counts were recorded for this clonotype. The CDR3 reads CASSPRMYEQYF. In DNA form, the CDR3 reads TGTGCCAGCAGTCCGCGGATGTACGAGCAGTACTTC. The V gene is TRBV28, the J gene TRBJ2-7; no clear D. V lost 5 bases and J lost 4, with 9 bases in between. The CDR3 spans 12 residues. Germline values: CDR1 MDHEN, CDR2 SYDVKM.

This clonotype was seen many times. The J gene is TRBJ2-2, the V gene TRBV7-2; D is uncertain. This CDR3 region has 14 residues. Germline CDR1 and CDR2: SGHTA and FQGNSA. V was shortened by 5 bases and J by 5 bases, with 12 bases between the two germline ends. CDR3 coding DNA: TGTGCCAGCAGCCTAGTGTCTGGGACCGGGGAGCTGTTTTTT. Protein product: CASSLVSGTGELFF. The variable domain in full, completed from reference TRBV7-2 and TRBJ2-2, reads GAGVSQSPSNKVTEKGKDVELRCDPISGHTALYWYRQSLGQGLEFLIYFQGNSAPDKSGLPSDRFSAERTGGSVSTLTIQRTQQEDSAVYLCASSLVSGTGELFFGEGSRLTVL.

This clonotype has just a few counts. V and J are TRBV20-1 and TRBJ2-2, with 7 bases aligning to TRBD2. Germline loops: CDR1 DFQATT, CDR2 SNEGSKA (reference sequence). This CDR3 is built from 15 residues. Trimming removed 0 bases from V and 6 bases from J; junction bases left unmatched: 7. CDR3 residues: CSARDWGEGPGELFF. The CDR3 region has the DNA TGCAGTGCTAGAGATTGGGGGGAGGGCCCCGGGGAGCTGTTTTTT.

At least ten counts were recorded for this clonotype. V and J are TRBV20-1 and TRBJ2-7; a possible D gene is TRBD2 (6 bases). The CDR3 length is 12 residues. Germline values: CDR1 DFQATT, CDR2 SNEGSKA (reference sequence). Deletions cut 1 base from V and 2 bases from J, with 6 bases between. The CDR3 region is CSARAGAYEQYF. The CDR3 DNA reads TGCAGTGCTAGAGCGGGAGCCTACGAGCAGTACTTC.

This clonotype was counted at least ten times. The chain links TRBV7-2 to TRBJ2-3, with D unresolved. V shed 2 bases and J shed 4 bases, with 7 bases lying between them. The length of the CDR3 is 13 residues. Germline assignment: CDR1 SGHTA and CDR2 FQGNSA. CDR3 DNA sequence: TGTGCCAGCAGCTTACAATCGGCAGATACGCAGTATTTT. Protein: CASSLQSADTQYF.

This clonotype was detected many times. This chain uses TRBV6-2 or TRBV6-3 with TRBJ1-2; possibly TRBD1 for D (6 bases). The CDR3 has 14 residues. Trimming cost V 6 bases and J 4 bases, with 15 bases left between them. Per the germline V gene, CDR1 is MNHEY and CDR2 is SVGEGT. The CDR3 DNA reads TGTGCCAGCAGAAGCTCCGGACAGTCCTATGGCTACACCTTC. Translation: CASRSSGQSYGYTF.

This clonotype was seen only a few times. The genes are TRBV13 and TRBJ1-5; D uncertain. The CDR3 loop spans 15 amino acids. Per the germline V gene, CDR1 is PRHDT and CDR2 is FYEKMQ (reference sequence). Trimming removed 4 bases at V and 0 bases at J, with 10 bases between. CDR3: CASSSRHYSNQPQHF. For the CDR3, the DNA is TGTGCCAGCAGCTCCCGACATTATAGCAATCAGCCCCAGCATTTT.